The 25 T cell receptor beta chains reported below all come from one sample, sequenced in a study of blood T cell repertoires in COVID-19. Clones were sequenced by immunoSEQ multiplex PCR, and TCRdb holds only the in-frame ones, with some missing. The sample includes roughly 100,000 clones, 84% of them seen just once. Sequencing was performed on peripheral blood. The receptors were gathered from a human donor in a cohort sampled during active COVID-19.

The chain joins TRBV9 to TRBJ2-1, with D perhaps TRBD2 (6 bases). The CDR3 covers 15 residues. The germline gives CDR1 SGDLS, CDR2 YYNGEE. V lost 4 bases, J lost 4 bases, and 15 bases lay in between. CDR3 in DNA: TGTGCCAGCAGCCGGACTGGGAGCGGGTACAATGAGCAGTTCTTC. Its protein product is CASSRTGSGYNEQFF.

This chain links TRBV24-1 with TRBJ2-7, with D perhaps TRBD1 (5 bases). The CDR3 is 11 residues long. Per germline, CDR1 KGHDR and CDR2 SFDVKD. V shed 6 bases and J shed 7 bases, with 9 bases lying between them. This CDR3 is CATSQGWEQYF. The CDR3, as DNA: TGTGCCACCAGTCAGGGCTGGGAGCAGTACTTC.

This sequence joins TRBV2 and TRBJ2-4, with D perhaps matching TRBD2 (5 bases). Germline CDR1 reads SNHLY; CDR2 reads FYNNEI. Trimming took 0 bases from V and 0 from J, leaving 18 bases between them. CDR3 size: 19 residues. The CDR3 nucleotides read TGTGCCAGCAGTGAAGCCGGAGGAGCCTTGAGGCGAGCCAAAAACATTCAGTACTTC. The encoded protein is CASSEAGGALRRAKNIQYF. The full variable domain, with the rest looked up from reference TRBV2 and TRBJ2-4, is EPEVTQTPSHQVTQMGQEVILRCVPISNHLYFYWYRQILGQKVEFLVSFYNNEISEKSEIFDDQFSVERPDGSNFTLKIRSTKLEDSAMYFCASSEAGGALRRAKNIQYFGAGTRLSVL.

The chain uses TRBV5-1 and TRBJ2-7; possibly TRBD1 for D (5 bases). The length of the CDR3 is 14 residues. V lost 4 bases, J lost 6 bases, and 17 bases lay in between. Germline lookup yields CDR1 SGHRS and CDR2 YFSETQ. The CDR3 sequence: CASSLTWGEGEQYF. The CDR3 DNA sequence: TGCGCCAGCAGCCTGACTTGGGGCGAAGGCGAGCAGTACTTC.

V and J are TRBV5-1 and TRBJ1-1, with D possibly TRBD1 on 5 matching bases. V was clipped by 7 bases and J by 4 bases, with 23 bases between them. Looked up from germline, CDR1 is SGHRS and CDR2 is YFSETQ. This CDR3 contains 16 residues. CDR3 amino acids: CASSHSTVGRGTEAFF. The CDR3 nucleotides read TGCGCCAGCTCACATTCGACAGTGGGGCGGGGCACTGAAGCTTTCTTT.

This clone was counted once. This chain links TRBV7-9 with TRBJ2-4, with a possible D match to TRBD2 (5 bases). V was cut by 1 base and J by 2 bases, with 6 bases left in between. The CDR3 is 14 amino acids. Germline loops: CDR1 SEHNR, CDR2 FQNEAQ (reference sequence). In nucleotides, the CDR3 is TGTGCCAGCAGCTTAGGCGGGTCCAAAAACATTCAGTACTTC. It yields the protein CASSLGGSKNIQYF.

The chain employs TRBV7-3 and TRBJ1-5; D is possibly TRBD1 (5 bases). Trimming shortened V by 0 bases and J by 5 bases, and 8 bases separated the two germline ends. Germline V gives CDR1 SGHTA, CDR2 FQGTGA. This CDR3 is 14 amino acids long. The CDR3 DNA reads TGTGCCAGCAGCTTAACCGGGGGGGATCAGCCCCAGCATTTT. It encodes CASSLTGGDQPQHF.

The chain links TRBV7-8 to TRBJ1-2; 8 bases are a match to TRBD1. Germline V gene lookup returns CDR1 SGHVS and CDR2 FQNEAQ. The J segment lost 5 bases and the V segment lost 3 bases, leaving 8 bases of the junction unmatched. The CDR3 runs 15 residues. The CDR3 DNA reads TGTGCCAGCAGCTTGTCGACAGGGGAGAGATATGGCTACACCTTC. It yields the protein CASSLSTGERYGYTF.

The chain uses TRBV19 and TRBJ1-4, with 10 bases fitting TRBD1. Germline V gene data show CDR1 as LNHDA and CDR2 as SQIVND (reference sequence). This CDR3 spans 14 amino acids. The trim removed 5 bases at V and 7 bases at J, leaving 4 bases unmatched. The CDR3 DNA sequence: TGTGCCAGTAGTCCGGGACAGGGGTCTGAAAAACTGTTTTTT. This codes for CASSPGQGSEKLFF.

The rearrangement joins TRBV7-2 to TRBJ1-4; 7 bases match TRBD1. J lost 4 bases, V lost 3 bases, and 8 bases had no gene match. Germline CDR1 SGHTA, CDR2 FQGNSA. The CDR3 spans 16 residues. This CDR3 is CASSFMRQGDNEKLFF. For the CDR3, the DNA is TGTGCCAGCAGCTTTATGAGACAGGGAGATAATGAAAAACTGTTTTTT.

This chain connects TRBV2 to TRBJ1-1, with 10 nucleotides matching TRBD1. Germline V gene data show CDR1 as SNHLY and CDR2 as FYNNEI. The CDR3 is 13 residues long. V shed 4 bases, J shed 5 bases, and the junction held 1 base outside the gene matches. This CDR3 reads CASSGQGATEAFF. Written as DNA, the CDR3 is TGTGCCAGCAGTGGACAGGGGGCAACTGAAGCTTTCTTT. The variable domain in full, with the rest retrieved from reference TRBV2 and TRBJ1-1, is EPEVTQTPSHQVTQMGQEVILRCVPISNHLYFYWYRQILGQKVEFLVSFYNNEISEKSEIFDDQFSVERPDGSNFTLKIRSTKLEDSAMYFCASSGQGATEAFFGQGTRLTVV.

Written as DNA, the CDR3 is TGTGCCAGCAGCGTAGGGAACAGGGACACTGAAGCTTTCTTT. Protein product: CASSVGNRDTEAFF. The chain is built from TRBV9 and TRBJ1-1, with D maybe TRBD1 (6 bases). CDR3 length: 14 amino acids. Trimming took off 0 bases at V and 3 bases at J, with 9 bases between the two ends. Germline V gives CDR1 SGDLS, CDR2 YYNGEE.

This chain joins TRBV7-9 and TRBJ2-5, with TRBD2 matching 9 bases. The CDR3 length is 15 residues. Trimming took 1 base from V and 2 from J; bases not matched to a gene: 2. Per germline, CDR1 SEHNR and CDR2 FQNEAQ (reference sequence). The CDR3 spells CASSLGLADQETQYF. CDR3 nucleotide sequence: TGTGCCAGCAGCTTAGGACTAGCGGATCAAGAGACCCAGTACTTC.

Details on this clone: Other DNA sequences within the sample encode an identical CDR3. The J gene is TRBJ2-3, the V gene TRBV5-1; weak D call: TRBD1 (6 bases). There are 14 residues in the CDR3. Germline CDR1 is SGHRS and CDR2 is YFSETQ. Trimming pared 0 bases from V and 3 bases from J, leaving 8 bases between. The DNA of the CDR3 is TGCGCCAGCAGCTTGGCGCAGGGGACAGATACGCAGTATTTT. Amino acids: CASSLAQGTDTQYF.

The chain has TRBV6-5 and TRBJ1-1; 7 bases fit TRBD1. V lost 6 bases, J lost 0 bases, and 7 bases stayed unmatched. The CDR3 sequence is 15 residues long. CDR1 is MNHEY and CDR2 is SVGAGI in the germline V gene. The CDR3 reads CASRPGQYLNTEAFF. Here the CDR3 DNA reads TGTGCCAGCAGACCGGGACAGTACTTGAACACTGAAGCTTTCTTT.

The chain joins TRBV3-1 (or the pseudogene TRBV3-2) to TRBJ1-2; no firm D call. Trimming left V 1 base short and J 7 bases short, with 19 bases between. This CDR3 has 16 residues. Per germline, CDR1 LGHDT and CDR2 YNNKEL (reference sequence). CDR3 DNA: TGTGCCAGCAGCCAAGTGCTCGGGAGTCTGGGAGCTGGCTACACCTTC. It yields the protein CASSQVLGSLGAGYTF.

The V and J genes are TRBV2 and TRBJ1-4; tentative D call: TRBD1 (6 bases). V was trimmed by 4 bases and J by 5 bases, leaving 8 bases between them. Germline CDR1 and CDR2: SNHLY and FYNNEI. The CDR3 covers 13 residues. CDR3 residues: CASSGTVNEKLFF. In nucleotides, the CDR3 is TGTGCCAGCAGTGGGACAGTCAATGAAAAACTGTTTTTT.

The chain joins TRBV4-3 to TRBJ2-3; 8 positions agree with TRBD2. V dropped 3 bases and J dropped 2; count of bases not matched to a gene: 7. The germline V gene encodes CDR1 LGHNA and CDR2 YSLEER. CDR3 length: 16 residues. The CDR3 sequence is CASSHLSGVPTDTQYF. DNA of the CDR3: TGCGCCAGCAGCCACCTTAGCGGGGTCCCCACAGATACGCAGTATTTT.

J is TRBJ2-5 and V is TRBV5-1; tentatively, D is TRBD1 (5 bases). The CDR3 runs to 14 residues. Trimming took off 1 base at V and 0 bases at J, with 7 bases between the two ends. Germline V gene lookup returns CDR1 SGHRS and CDR2 YFSETQ. In DNA, the CDR3 is TGCGCCAGCAGCTTGCCCAGGGACCAAGAGACCCAGTACTTC. Translated: CASSLPRDQETQYF.

The chain joins TRBV29-1 to TRBJ1-3; no clear D. The CDR3 length is 13 residues. Germline V gene data show CDR1 as SQVTM and CDR2 as ANQGSEA. V shed 6 bases and J shed 0 bases, with 9 bases lying between them. CDR3 region: CSVTDRSGNTIYF. The CDR3 DNA follows: TGCAGCGTAACAGACCGCTCTGGAAACACCATATATTTT.

The chain carries TRBV6-2 or TRBV6-3 and TRBJ2-7; D might be TRBD1 (5 bases). The CDR3 consists of 17 residues. Germline V gene sequence: CDR1 MNHEY, CDR2 SVGEGT. Between the trimmed V and J ends, which lost 0 bases and 2 bases, there was a span of 17 bases. The CDR3 nucleotides read TGTGCCAGCAGTTACTCGAGTAGGGGCCGGCGTCCCTACGAGCAGTACTTC. Translating gives CASSYSSRGRRPYEQYF.

The chain joins TRBV11-2 to TRBJ2-3; D perhaps matches TRBD2 (7 bases). CDR3 length: 16 amino acids. CDR1 is SGHAT, CDR2 FQNNGV, per germline. V lost 1 base to trimming and J lost 5 bases, with 16 bases between them. CDR3 loop: CASSLVWGGHGDTQYF. For the CDR3, the DNA is TGTGCCAGCAGCTTAGTGTGGGGGGGGCATGGAGATACGCAGTATTTT.

This chain connects TRBV6-5 to TRBJ1-3; TRBD1 matches at 7 bases. Germline V CDR1 and CDR2: MNHEY, SVGAGI. The CDR3 runs to 13 residues. Losses at the gene ends were 6 bases for V and 4 bases for J; bases not matched to a gene: 3. CDR3 residues: CASRTGRGNTIYF. DNA for the CDR3: TGTGCCAGCAGGACAGGGCGGGGAAACACCATATATTTT.

The rearrangement links TRBV7-2 to TRBJ1-6, with D maybe TRBD1 (5 bases). CDR3 length: 15 amino acids. The V gene lost 5 bases and the J gene lost 0 bases, with 8 bases spanning the gap. Germline loops: CDR1 SGHTA, CDR2 FQGNSA. The CDR3, as DNA: TGTGCCAGCAGCCTCCAGGGCTCCTATAATTCACCCCTCCACTTT. It is translated as CASSLQGSYNSPLHF.

CDR3 amino acids: CASSQGTSGFQETQYF. The CDR3 DNA is TGTGCCAGCAGCCAAGGGACTAGCGGTTTTCAAGAGACCCAGTACTTC. The V call is TRBV4-2, the J call TRBJ2-5, with 10 bases matching TRBD2. The CDR3 sequence is 16 residues long. V was clipped by 1 base and J by 2 bases; unmatched bases: 4. CDR1 LGHNA and CDR2 YNFKEQ come from the germline V gene.